This TCR beta chain originates from a study of beta chain features in type 1 diabetes. Germline-derived CDR1 and CDR2 are SGHDT and YYEEEE. The V end lost 4 bases, the J end lost 2 bases, and 27 bases lay between the germline ends. The length of the CDR3 is 19 residues. Sequenced material consisted of expressed TCRB transcripts (all of the isolated RNA was reverse transcribed). Assay: immunoSEQ multiplex PCR; the TCRdb copy retains only in-frame clones and omits some. The table shows about 220,000 clones, with approximately 11% occurring only once. Using CD45RO/CCR7/CD25/CD127/CD95/CD27, CD4+ naive, central memory, regulatory and stem cell-like memory cells were sorted. Sort purity for all populations was recorded as exceeding 98%.

The TCR sequence derives from a man between 18 and 35 years old in good health. The rearrangement links TRBV5-6 to TRBJ1-1, with a weak D call TRBD1 (5 bases). Input material: central memory CD4+ T cells from blood. This CDR3 reads CASSVKTQGRVYENTEAFF. The CDR3, as DNA: TGTGCCAGCAGCGTCAAAACTCAGGGTCGAGTCTATGAAAACACTGAAGCTTTCTTT. Full variable domain (rest looked up from reference TRBV5-6 and TRBJ1-1): DAGVTQSPTHLIKTRGQQVTLRCSPKSGHDTVSWYQQALGQGPQFIFQYYEEEERQRGNFPDRFSGHQFPNYSSELNVNALLLGDSALYLCASSVKTQGRVYENTEAFFGQGTRLTVV.